This T cell receptor (beta chain) is from a study of shared clonotypes between healthy human individuals. The germline CDR1 and CDR2 sequences are SGHNT and YENEEA. The CDR3 runs to 15 residues. The ends lost 1 base at V and 6 bases at J; junction bases unmatched: 3. There were only Caucasian adults among the donors, and all lived in Nashville, Tennessee. Researchers partitioned CD4+ cells into CD45RA+ naive and CD45RA-negative memory subsets. Clones were sequenced by immunoSEQ multiplex PCR, and TCRdb holds only the in-frame ones, with some missing. The sample has around 1,000,000 clones; 60% to 80% are singletons.

V gene TRBV11-3 combines with J gene TRBJ2-1; TRBD1 aligns across 10 bases. The sequencing input was memory CD4+ T cells from PBMCs. Noted subset: CD45RA-negative fraction. This TCR was sampled from a man aged 18 to 29 in good health. Some clones in this sample may be carry-over from other donors' samples. CDR3 sequence: CASSLGQGAINEQFF. The DNA of the CDR3 is TGTGCCAGCAGCTTAGGACAGGGGGCAATCAATGAGCAGTTCTTC.